This T cell receptor (beta chain) was sequenced in a study of blood T cell repertoires in COVID-19. Across the study: T cells, B-cell-depleted T cells, or PBMCs supplied cDNA or gDNA.

The ends were cut back, 0 bases at V and 3 bases at J, with 6 bases in the middle. The CDR3 length is 14 residues. The V gene's germline CDR1 is LNHDA and CDR2 SQIVND (reference sequence). Some clones are missing from TCRdb's copy, which holds only in-frame ones; the method was immunoSEQ multiplex PCR. The table has tens of thousands of clones, 81% seen once. Only a few counts were recorded for this clone. The origin of this receptor is an older man with COVID-19, enrolled during active disease. V usage is TRBV19 and J usage is TRBJ1-5; D call uncertain. Sequenced material: peripheral blood. CDR3 DNA sequence: TGTGCCAGTAGTATAGATCAGGTCAATCAGCCCCAGCATTTT. This encodes CASSIDQVNQPQHF.